These 15 T cell receptor beta chains originate from one sample sequenced in a study of cytomegalovirus exposure and HLA in healthy donors. With 60 Vbeta and 13 Jbeta primers, the PCR was carried out. Assay used: immunoSEQ multiplex PCR; TCRdb lists only in-frame clones, some missing. The sample includes roughly 80,000 clones, roughly 72% of them seen just once. Source material: PBMCs. Receptor source: a woman between 50 and 59 years old in good health and CMV-seropositive.

The rearrangement joins TRBV4-1 to TRBJ2-2; the D gene is possibly TRBD2 (6 bases). The germline gives CDR1 MGHRA, CDR2 YSYEKL. The ends were cut back, 4 bases at V and 2 bases at J, with 11 bases in the middle. The CDR3 totals 15 residues. The CDR3, as DNA: TGCGCCAGCAGCCGTCCCGGGACTAACACCGGGGAGCTGTTTTTT. Protein: CASSRPGTNTGELFF.

The chain couples TRBV25-1 to TRBJ2-1; no definite D call. V was cut by 3 bases and J by 3 bases, with 9 bases left in between. Looked up from germline, CDR1 is MGHDK and CDR2 is SYGVNS. There are 14 residues in the CDR3. CDR3 protein: CASSESLYYNEQFF. In DNA, the CDR3 is TGTGCCAGCAGTGAGAGTCTTTACTACAATGAGCAGTTCTTC.

This chain uses TRBV11-2 with TRBJ2-5; a weak D match, TRBD2 (6 bases). The germline V gene encodes CDR1 SGHAT and CDR2 FQNNGV. The V gene lost 1 base and the J gene lost 4 bases, with 13 bases spanning the gap. This CDR3 spans 15 amino acids. As DNA, the CDR3 is TGTGCCAGCAGCTTAGGGAGCGGAGCGGGAGAGACCCAGTACTTC. This codes for CASSLGSGAGETQYF.

The chain uses TRBV29-1 and TRBJ1-2; 7 nucleotides align to TRBD1. The CDR3 runs to 12 residues. J was trimmed by 5 bases and V by 7 bases; bases with no gene match: 7. Germline V gene sequence: CDR1 SQVTM, CDR2 ANQGSEA. DNA of the CDR3: TGCAGCGCCACCGGGACAGTATATGGCTACACCTTC. Residues: CSATGTVYGYTF.

The V and J genes are TRBV5-1 and TRBJ2-7; 7 positions match TRBD1. Germline values: CDR1 SGHRS, CDR2 YFSETQ. This CDR3 has 14 amino acids. After removal of 8 bases from V and 7 bases from J, the junction contained 15 bases not matched to a gene. CDR3 coding DNA: TGCGCCAGTCTCCTCCGACAGGGTATGAGAGAGCAGTACTTC. Amino acids: CASLLRQGMREQYF.

V gene TRBV19 combines with J gene TRBJ1-5, with TRBD1 matching over 9 bases. V was pared by 4 bases and J by 12 bases, with 4 bases of the junction left unmatched. The CDR3 loop spans 12 amino acids. CDR1 is LNHDA, CDR2 SQIVND, per germline (reference sequence). In DNA, the CDR3 is TGTGCCAGTAGTACGGGACAGGGAGGCCAGCATTTT. Protein product: CASSTGQGGQHF.

J is TRBJ2-5 and V is TRBV9; a weak D match, TRBD2 (6 bases). V lost 3 bases, J lost 1 base, and 10 bases lay in between. This CDR3 contains 14 residues. CDR1 and CDR2 (germline): SGDLS, YYNGEE. The CDR3 DNA reads TGTGCCAGCAGCGCCGCGGGACTCCAAGAGACCCAGTACTTC. It yields the protein CASSAAGLQETQYF.

This chain uses TRBV18 with TRBJ2-1; 15 bases align to TRBD2. The germline V gene has CDR1 KGHSH and CDR2 LQKENI. The CDR3 length is 16 residues. The trim removed 6 bases at V and 6 bases at J, leaving 6 bases unmatched. The CDR3: CASSEGLAGGLNEQFF. The CDR3 DNA reads TGTGCCAGCTCCGAGGGACTAGCGGGAGGACTCAATGAGCAGTTCTTC.

The V call is TRBV4-1, the J call TRBJ1-1; 7 nucleotides line up with TRBD1. Trimming took 3 bases from V and 4 from J; bases not matched to a gene: 8. CDR3 length: 15 amino acids. CDR1 and CDR2 (germline): MGHRA, YSYEKL. The CDR3 DNA is TGCGCCAGCAGCCAGGCAGACAGGGTGGGCACTGAAGCTTTCTTT. This encodes CASSQADRVGTEAFF.

This chain uses TRBV5-6 with TRBJ1-4, with unresolved D. Trimming removed 2 bases at V and 5 bases at J, with 10 bases between. Germline CDR1 reads SGHDT; CDR2 reads YYEEEE. The CDR3 spans 14 residues. This chain's CDR3 is CASSFWGGNEKLFF. The CDR3 DNA sequence: TGTGCCAGCAGCTTCTGGGGAGGGAATGAAAAACTGTTTTTT.

As DNA, the CDR3 is TGTGCCAGCAGCTTTGGACTAGCGAGCGTTTGGTACTTC. This gives the protein CASSFGLASVWYF. The chain joins TRBV5-4 to TRBJ2-4; 9 bases line up with TRBD2. Losses at the gene ends were 2 bases for V and 15 bases for J; bases not matched to a gene: 9. This CDR3 contains 13 residues. CDR1 is SGHNT, CDR2 YYREEE, per germline (reference sequence). The variable domain in full, completed from reference TRBV5-4 and TRBJ2-4, reads ETGVTQSPTHLIKTRGQQVTLRCSSQSGHNTVSWYQQALGQGPQFIFQYYREEENGRGNFPPRFSGLQFPNYSSELNVNALELDDSALYLCASSFGLASVWYFGAGTRLSVL.

The gene calls are TRBV5-1 and TRBJ1-1; 10 positions match TRBD1. The CDR3 extends over 17 amino acids. Germline V gene lookup returns CDR1 SGHRS and CDR2 YFSETQ. V lost 1 base, J lost 0 bases, and 6 bases stayed unmatched. CDR3 sequence: CASSLSVGQGMNTEAFF. The CDR3 bases are TGCGCCAGCAGCTTGTCTGTGGGACAGGGGATGAACACTGAAGCTTTCTTT.

V usage is TRBV5-4 and J usage is TRBJ1-1, with 7 bases lining up with TRBD1. Losses at the gene ends were 0 bases for V and 2 bases for J; bases not matched to a gene: 7. Germline V lookup: CDR1 SGHNT, CDR2 YYREEE (reference sequence). The CDR3 spans 16 residues. The CDR3: CASSLGDSIRNTEAFF. Written as DNA, the CDR3 is TGTGCCAGCAGCTTGGGGGACAGTATCAGAAACACTGAAGCTTTCTTT.

This rearrangement joins TRBV6-4 to TRBJ2-1; 8 bases map to TRBD2. The junction had 5 bases not matched to a gene; V was cut back by 5 bases and J by 2 bases. This CDR3 spans 15 amino acids. Germline CDR1 MRHNA, CDR2 SNTAGT. DNA of the CDR3: TGTGCCAGCAGTCAAAGCGGGAGTCCCTACAATGAGCAGTTCTTC. Translation: CASSQSGSPYNEQFF.

The chain joins TRBV15 to TRBJ2-5; 9 bases agree with TRBD1. The V gene's germline CDR1 is LNHNV and CDR2 YYDKDF (reference sequence). The J segment lost 2 bases and the V segment lost 4 bases, leaving 5 bases of the junction unmatched. The CDR3 loop spans 15 amino acids. CDR3: CATSKGQGSQETQYF. CDR3 bases: TGTGCCACCAGCAAAGGACAGGGGTCACAAGAGACCCAGTACTTC.